The rows below give T cell receptor beta chains drawn from one sample of a study of cytomegalovirus exposure and HLA in healthy donors. TCRdb's copy holds only in-frame clones and misses some; the assay was immunoSEQ multiplex PCR. This table holds roughly 120,000 clones, around 80% found once. Sequenced input: PBMCs. Every receptor here comes from a woman younger than 45 in good health and CMV-seronegative. CDR3s include the opening cysteine and the closing phenylalanine or tryptophan. D genes are given only for firm matches. Size is omitted from some rows. Given values are once, few, many or a class for expanded clones.

d_call,clone_size,j_call,v_call,cdr3_aa,cdr3_nt
NA,NA,TRBJ1-2,TRBV27,CASRDTAGYGYTF,TGTGCCAGCAGGGACACCGCCGGCTATGGCTACACCTTC
NA,NA,TRBJ1-1,TRBV7-9,CASSPLARDGYTEAFF,TGTGCCAGCAGCCCACTAGCCAGGGATGGGTACACTGAAGCTTTCTTT
TRBD2,once,TRBJ2-5,TRBV6-5,CASYNSGRGGTQYF,TGTGCCAGCTACAATAGCGGGAGAGGTGGGACCCAGTACTTC
TRBD2,NA,TRBJ2-7,TRBV4-1,CASSQQGLAGGGEQYF,TGCGCCAGCAGCCAACAGGGACTAGCGGGAGGAGGGGAGCAGTACTTC
NA,NA,TRBJ2-5,TRBV9,CASSPMGGIQETQYF,TGTGCCAGCAGCCCCATGGGGGGAATCCAAGAGACCCAGTACTTC
TRBD1,NA,TRBJ1-1,TRBV11-3,CASSFTGGWDTEAFF,TGTGCCAGCAGCTTTACAGGGGGCTGGGACACTGAAGCTTTCTTT
NA,NA,TRBJ1-6,TRBV6-1,CASSEPGDNSPLHF,TGTGCCAGCAGTGAACCCGGGGATAATTCACCCCTCCACTTT
NA,few,TRBJ2-1,TRBV6-1,CASTLGGTGTDEQFF,TGTGCCAGCACCCTAGGAGGAACAGGGACCGATGAGCAGTTCTTC
NA,NA,TRBJ2-3,TRBV9,CASSVEPDTQYF,TGTGCCAGCAGCGTAGAGCCAGATACGCAGTATTTT
NA,NA,TRBJ1-1,TRBV19,CASSDPRLAARLDEAFF,TGTGCCAGTAGTGACCCTCGATTGGCAGCCAGGTTAGATGAAGCTTTCTTT
NA,once,TRBJ1-1,TRBV6-5,CASSGPTGVNTEAFF,TGTGCCAGCAGTGGTCCGACAGGAGTGAACACTGAAGCTTTCTTT
NA,NA,TRBJ1-1,TRBV7-2,CASSLGDRRTAEAFF,TGTGCCAGCAGCTTGGGAGACAGGAGGACCGCTGAAGCTTTCTTT
NA,once,TRBJ1-5,TRBV6-6,CASRASQGGQPQHF,TGTGCCAGCAGAGCCTCGCAGGGTGGCCAGCCCCAGCATTTT
NA,NA,TRBJ2-3,TRBV21-1,CASSKIRTGTSTDTQYF,TGTGCCAGCAGCAAAATCCGAACCGGGACTAGCACAGATACGCAGTATTTT
TRBD2,NA,TRBJ2-5,TRBV15,CATSPGGETQYF,TGTGCCACCAGCCCCGGGGGGGAGACCCAGTACTTC
TRBD1,once,TRBJ1-5,TRBV30,CAWSTQTGGQPQHF,TGTGCCTGGAGTACACAGACAGGGGGACAGCCCCAGCATTTT
TRBD2,NA,TRBJ2-7,TRBV5-1,CASSLPSGGDSYEQYF,TGCGCCAGCAGCTTGCCCAGCGGGGGGGACTCCTACGAGCAGTACTTC
NA,NA,TRBJ1-1,TRBV7-9,CASSLEEVVEAFF,TGTGCCAGCAGCTTAGAGGAGGTCGTTGAAGCTTTCTTT
NA,NA,TRBJ1-5,TRBV18,CASSPPSRDQPQHF,TGTGCCAGCTCACCACCCTCCCGAGATCAGCCCCAGCATTTT
NA,NA,TRBJ1-1,TRBV14,CASSPGVWGEAFF,TGTGCCAGCAGCCCAGGGGTCTGGGGCGAAGCTTTCTTT
NA,NA,TRBJ1-2,TRBV29-1,CSVVREENYGYTF,TGCAGCGTGGTGAGGGAGGAGAACTATGGCTACACCTTC
NA,NA,TRBJ2-2,TRBV19,CASSIGAGWKLFF,TGTGCCAGTAGTATAGGGGCTGGGTGGAAGCTGTTTTTT
NA,NA,TRBJ1-1,TRBV6-1,CASSEEGRMTEAFF,TGTGCCAGCAGTGAGGAGGGTAGGATGACTGAAGCTTTCTTT
NA,NA,TRBJ2-5,TRBV9,CASSVVDGVGETQYF,TGTGCCAGCAGCGTAGTAGACGGGGTTGGAGAGACCCAGTACTTC
TRBD1,NA,TRBJ2-7,TRBV2,CASSGKRTGPYEQYF,TGTGCCAGCAGTGGAAAAAGGACAGGGCCCTACGAGCAGTACTTC